This TCR beta chain appears in the sequencing data of a study of cytomegalovirus exposure and HLA in healthy donors. The CDR3 spans 13 residues. Germline CDR1 reads MNHNY; CDR2 reads SVGAGI (reference sequence). Trimming took off 5 bases at V and 9 bases at J, with 14 bases between the two ends. PCR primers comprised 60 Vbeta and 13 Jbeta primers. The repertoire was sequenced with immunoSEQ multiplex PCR; TCRdb's copy has only in-frame clones and lacks some. This sample has 76,000 or so clones, with roughly two thirds found just once. The V gene is TRBV6-6, the J gene TRBJ2-1; possibly TRBD2 for D (6 bases). The material sequenced was PBMCs. This clonotype originated in a woman aged 35 to 49 in good health and CMV-seropositive. CDR3 loop: CASSPTTAGEQFF. The CDR3 DNA is TGTGCCAGCAGTCCCACGACAGCGGGTGAGCAGTTCTTC.